One and the same sample provided the 14 T cell receptor beta chains below, sequenced in a study of vaccination effects on CD4 cells after COVID-19. Their target antigens are unknown. Sequencing followed a ViraFEST assay step that expanded antigen-specific CD4+ T cells with viral peptide pools. CD4+ T cell isolation took place after about 11 days of culture. Each person got two doses of an mRNA SARS-CoV-2 vaccine, BNT162b2 or mRNA-1273. Profiled with immunoSEQ multiplex PCR; TCRdb holds only in-frame clones, not every one. The table records about 72,000 clones, around 81% of them present only once. Sequencing was performed on CD4+ T cells from PBMCs cultured with HCoV-229E spike peptides, taken after COVID-19 vaccination. All receptors come from a human donor who received a COVID-19 vaccine.

V and J are TRBV19 and TRBJ1-2; perhaps TRBD1 as D (6 bases). Per the germline V gene, CDR1 is LNHDA and CDR2 is SQIVND (reference sequence). V gave up 7 bases and J gave up 2 bases, with 23 bases separating them. This CDR3 contains 17 residues. The DNA of the CDR3 is TGTGCCAGTAATCGTGGAGGGGCTACAGGGCGCAACTATGGCTACACCTTC. This gives the protein CASNRGGATGRNYGYTF.

To note about this clone: Distinct nucleotide sequences in the sample also encode this CDR3. The rearrangement links TRBV12-3 or TRBV12-4 to TRBJ1-3; D gene ambiguous. Between the trimmed V and J ends, which lost 3 bases and 4 bases, there was a span of 4 bases. The length of the CDR3 is 12 residues. The CDR3 bases are TGTGCCAGCAGTTTCACCGGAAACACCATATATTTT. It specifies CASSFTGNTIYF.

V usage is TRBV5-1 and J usage is TRBJ2-1; D perhaps matches TRBD1 (5 bases). The CDR3 length is 14 residues. The V and J ends lost 0 bases and 4 bases respectively, with 8 bases between them. The germline gives CDR1 SGHRS, CDR2 YFSETQ. The CDR3 protein is CASSLGSGYNEQFF. CDR3 bases: TGCGCCAGCAGCTTGGGGTCAGGGTACAATGAGCAGTTCTTC.

The CDR3 nucleotides are TGCGCCAGCAGCTTGGCCGGGCTAGCGGGGGCTGCAAGGGATACGCAGTATTTT. This gives the protein CASSLAGLAGAARDTQYF. The chain uses TRBV5-1 and TRBJ2-3; 10 nucleotides line up with TRBD2. The CDR3 totals 18 residues. Germline V gene sequence: CDR1 SGHRS, CDR2 YFSETQ. Trimming cost V 0 bases and J 6 bases; bases outside gene matches: 13.

The chain is built from TRBV6-5 and TRBJ1-2, with TRBD1 matching 8 bases. This CDR3 comprises 15 residues. J gave up 2 bases and V 7 bases, and 9 bases lay outside the gene matches. Germline lookup yields CDR1 MNHEY and CDR2 SVGAGI. The CDR3 nucleotides are TGTGCCAGCACCCGAGGTGGGACAGGAAACTATGGCTACACCTTC. Protein: CASTRGGTGNYGYTF.

The chain couples TRBV3-1 (or the pseudogene TRBV3-2) to TRBJ1-2, with TRBD1 matching 8 bases. V trimming: 0 bases; J trimming: 13 bases; junction bases outside the gene matches: 10. Germline CDR1 is LGHDT and CDR2 is YNNKEL (reference sequence). This CDR3 has 14 residues. The CDR3 bases are TGTGCCAGCAGCCAAGATCGGGCAGGGGGCTTGATCACCTTC. The encoded protein is CASSQDRAGGLITF.

The table lists this clone with a few counts. This chain joins TRBV5-1 and TRBJ2-7; possibly TRBD1 for D (6 bases). V lost 3 bases and J lost 0, with 13 bases in between. CDR1 SGHRS and CDR2 YFSETQ come from the germline V gene. CDR3 length equals 15 residues. The CDR3 loop is CASSWGHESSYEQYV. CDR3 coding DNA: TGCGCCAGCAGCTGGGGACACGAGAGCTCCTACGAGCAGTACGTC.

The chain links TRBV2 to TRBJ1-5; no definite D call. Trimming cost V 7 bases and J 7 bases, with 11 bases left between them. The CDR3 covers 12 residues. Germline values: CDR1 SNHLY, CDR2 FYNNEI. The CDR3 DNA follows: TGTGCCAGCACCAAGGACGGCCAGCCCCAGCATTTT. Its protein is CASTKDGQPQHF. Together with reference TRBV2 and TRBJ1-5, the CDR3 gives the full variable domain: EPEVTQTPSHQVTQMGQEVILRCVPISNHLYFYWYRQILGQKVEFLVSFYNNEISEKSEIFDDQFSVERPDGSNFTLKIRSTKLEDSAMYFCASTKDGQPQHFGDGTRLSIL.

The rearrangement uses TRBV19 and TRBJ1-1, with a weak D call TRBD1 (6 bases). V was pared by 8 bases and J by 6 bases, with 16 bases between. The CDR3 has 13 residues. The germline V gene encodes CDR1 LNHDA and CDR2 SQIVND (reference sequence). The DNA of the CDR3 is TGTGCCAGTCAACGGGGGGCTGCCCCTGAAGCTTTCTTT. Translation gives CASQRGAAPEAFF.

The chain uses TRBV7-8 and TRBJ1-1, with 10 bases aligning to TRBD1. CDR3 length: 14 amino acids. After removal of 5 bases from V and 5 bases from J, the junction contained 5 bases not matched to a gene. Germline CDR1 SGHVS, CDR2 FQNEAQ. DNA of the CDR3: TGTGCCAGCAGCCGTAGGGACAGGGGAACTGAAGCTTTCTTT. It specifies CASSRRDRGTEAFF. Full variable domain (outside the CDR3, taken from reference TRBV7-8 and TRBJ1-1): GAGVSQSPRYKVAKRGQDVALRCDPISGHVSLFWYQQALGQGPEFLTYFQNEAQLDKSGLPSDRFFAERPEGSVSTLKIQRTQQEDSAVYLCASSRRDRGTEAFFGQGTRLTVV.

V gene TRBV28 combines with J gene TRBJ2-6; D is unresolved. Germline V lookup: CDR1 MDHEN, CDR2 SYDVKM. This CDR3 is built from 12 residues. The V end was cut by 9 bases, the J end by 2 bases, with 5 bases between. CDR3 residues: CASMAGANVLTF. CDR3 in DNA: TGTGCCAGTATGGCTGGGGCCAACGTCCTGACTTTC.

This clone has just a few counts. V is TRBV5-1 and J is TRBJ2-7; the D call may be TRBD1 or TRBD2 (6 bases each). The V gene's germline CDR1 is SGHRS and CDR2 YFSETQ. The V end lost 3 bases, the J end lost 5 bases, and 21 bases lay between the germline ends. The length of the CDR3 is 16 residues. CDR3 DNA: TGCGCCAGCAGCTCCGAGTCGGGTCTGGAGGGGGACGAGCAGTACGTC. Protein sequence: CASSSESGLEGDEQYV.

The chain is built from TRBV5-1 and TRBJ2-2, with 10 bases lining up with TRBD2. Trimming took 5 bases from V and 5 from J; bases not matched to a gene: 9. Looked up from germline, CDR1 is SGHRS and CDR2 is YFSETQ. CDR3 length: 16 residues. Here the CDR3 DNA reads TGCGCCAGCAGAGTACAAGCGGGGGGGCTGACCGGGGAGCTGTTTTTT. Its translation is CASRVQAGGLTGELFF.

As concerns this clone: One junction end disagrees with the germline gene, perhaps due to a read error. This chain connects TRBV14 to TRBJ1-4, with D possibly being TRBD1 (5 bases). The germline gives CDR1 SGHDN, CDR2 FVKESK. This CDR3 has 14 amino acids. CDR3 DNA: TGTGCCAGCAGTCAAGGGGTCGGTGGTGAAAAACTGTTTTTT. This gives the protein CASSQGVGGEKLFF.